The 27 T cell receptor beta chains listed next were all sequenced from one sample in a study of radiotherapy plus CTLA-4 blockade in lung cancer. Sequenced by immunoSEQ multiplex PCR; TCRdb stores in-frame clones only, minus some. The table shows approximately 76,000 clones, with 60% to 85% occurring only once. Sequencing used peripheral blood, obtained from a patient treated with radiotherapy plus ipilimumab. Source of these receptors: a human donor with non-small cell lung cancer who had a partial response to radiotherapy plus ipilimumab. Some clones in this sample may be carry-over from other donors' samples.

This chain links TRBV29-1 with TRBJ2-5; 10 bases line up with TRBD2. CDR1 and CDR2 from the germline V gene are SQVTM and ANQGSEA. This CDR3 is 13 amino acids long. After removal of 2 bases from V and 5 bases from J, the junction contained 2 bases not matched to a gene. In DNA form, the CDR3 reads TGCAGCGTTGAACTAGCGGGAGTGGAGACCCAGTACTTC. Translated: CSVELAGVETQYF.

The CDR3 reads CASTIQGTNTEAFF. The CDR3 coding sequence is TGTGCCAGCACCATACAGGGGACGAACACTGAAGCTTTCTTT. The chain employs TRBV2 and TRBJ1-1; 7 positions match TRBD1. CDR1 is SNHLY and CDR2 is FYNNEI in the germline V gene. Trimming at V came to 7 bases and at J to 1 base, leaving 6 bases not matched to a gene. The CDR3 runs 14 residues.

The chain has TRBV30 and TRBJ2-7, with D possibly being TRBD2 (6 bases). CDR1 and CDR2 (germline): GTSNPN, SVGIG (reference sequence). The CDR3 totals 12 residues. Trimming shortened V by 3 bases and J by 2 bases, and 8 bases separated the two germline ends. Written as DNA, the CDR3 is TGTGCCTGGAGGGGACTTACCTACGAGCAGTACTTC. Protein sequence: CAWRGLTYEQYF.

The chain employs TRBV10-1 and TRBJ2-1, with 13 bases lining up with TRBD2. Germline CDR1 reads WNHNN; CDR2 reads SYGVQD (reference sequence). The CDR3 extends over 13 amino acids. The J segment lost 6 bases and the V segment lost 8 bases, leaving 1 base of the junction unmatched. The CDR3 sequence is CASGTSGTNEQFF. Written as DNA, the CDR3 is TGCGCCAGCGGGACTAGCGGGACCAATGAGCAGTTCTTC.

The rearrangement links TRBV6-1 to TRBJ1-4; a possible D gene is TRBD1 (5 bases). CDR1 and CDR2 (germline): MNHNS, SASEGT. Trimming stripped 5 bases from V and 5 bases from J, with 9 bases between. The CDR3 sequence is 13 residues long. DNA for the CDR3: TGTGCCAGCAGTCAGGGCCTAAATGAAAAACTGTTTTTT. This translates into CASSQGLNEKLFF.

The CDR3: CASSGPDWAQPGTGFYEQYF. The CDR3 region has the DNA TGTGCCAGCAGTGGACCAGATTGGGCCCAGCCCGGGACAGGGTTCTACGAGCAGTACTTC. The rearrangement joins TRBV2 to TRBJ2-7, with TRBD1 matching over 9 bases. Germline V gene sequence: CDR1 SNHLY, CDR2 FYNNEI. J gave up 3 bases and V 4 bases, and 22 bases lay outside the gene matches. The CDR3 length is 20 residues.

This rearrangement joins TRBV21-1 to TRBJ2-3; no check of the table's D call, TRBD2, against the DNA was made. TRBV21-1 is a known pseudogene. This CDR3 comprises 15 residues. Here the CDR3 DNA reads TGTGCCAGCAGCCGGACTAGCGGGGTGCCAGATACGCAGTATTTT. This translates into CASSRTSGVPDTQYF.

The V and J genes are TRBV18 and TRBJ2-5, with 7 nucleotides matching TRBD1. CDR1 is KGHSH and CDR2 is LQKENI in the germline V gene. Trimming at V came to 5 bases and at J to 9 bases, leaving 12 bases not matched to a gene. The CDR3 loop spans 14 amino acids. The CDR3 DNA reads as TGTGCCAGCTCATCTGCCGAGACAGGGAGTTCCCAGTACTTC. This sequence encodes CASSSAETGSSQYF.

Details on this clone: Other DNA sequences in the sample encode the same CDR3. This chain joins TRBV6-5 and TRBJ2-2; D ambiguous. Germline loops: CDR1 MNHEY, CDR2 SVGAGI. Trimming cost V 5 bases and J 1 base, with 8 bases left between them. This CDR3 spans 14 amino acids. The CDR3 spells CASSPTWNTGELFF. CDR3 coding DNA: TGTGCCAGCAGTCCCACTTGGAACACCGGGGAGCTGTTTTTT.

This clone has just one count. One end of the junction fails to match germline, which may point to a read error. This sequence joins TRBV11-2 and TRBJ2-7; D possibly corresponds to TRBD1 (6 bases). The CDR3 extends over 16 amino acids. Germline V gives CDR1 SGHAT, CDR2 FQNNGV. The CDR3 sequence is CASRLGTRGRNRLQYF. The CDR3 DNA is TGTGCCAGCAGATTAGGGACCAGGGGACGAAATAGGTTGCAGTACTTC.

The V and J genes are TRBV29-1 and TRBJ1-3, with TRBD1 matching 10 bases. The J segment lost 3 bases and the V segment lost 7 bases, leaving 6 bases of the junction unmatched. This CDR3 spans 14 amino acids. Germline V CDR1 and CDR2: SQVTM, ANQGSEA. The CDR3 spells CSAQRTGGGNTIYF. CDR3 DNA: TGCAGCGCCCAGAGGACAGGGGGTGGAAACACCATATATTTT.

This clone has a single count. This chain joins TRBV10-1 and TRBJ2-5; D is perhaps TRBD2 (5 bases). The CDR3 length is 14 residues. The V and J ends lost 5 bases and 5 bases respectively, with 15 bases between them. Looked up from germline, CDR1 is WNHNN and CDR2 is SYGVQD (reference sequence). Here the CDR3 reads CASSRSPRGETQYF. In nucleotides, the CDR3 is TGCGCCAGCAGTCGATCACCCCGCGGGGAGACCCAGTACTTC.

V usage is TRBV19 and J usage is TRBJ1-1; a weak D match, TRBD1 (6 bases). The germline V gene has CDR1 LNHDA and CDR2 SQIVND (reference sequence). CDR3 size: 13 residues. V was trimmed by 9 bases and J by 1 base, leaving 12 bases between them. The CDR3 bases are TGTGCCAGCTCAGGACAGAAGAACACTGAAGCTTTCTTT. Its protein product is CASSGQKNTEAFF.

The chain is built from TRBV28 and TRBJ1-4; TRBD1 matches 7 bases. V shed 8 bases, J shed 5 bases, and the junction held 5 bases outside the gene matches. This CDR3 region has 13 residues. Germline CDR1 and CDR2: MDHEN and SYDVKM. CDR3 sequence (DNA): TGTGCCAGCCGGGACAGTCCAAATGAAAAACTGTTTTTT. Amino acid sequence: CASRDSPNEKLFF.

The chain is built from TRBV5-1 and TRBJ2-3; 8 bases fit TRBD2. V lost 4 bases to trimming and J lost 0 bases; unmatched junction nucleotides: 4. The CDR3 extends over 15 amino acids. Germline assignment: CDR1 SGHRS and CDR2 YFSETQ. Written as DNA, the CDR3 is TGCGCCAGCAGCCCCCTAGCGGGTAGCACAGATACGCAGTATTTT. This sequence encodes CASSPLAGSTDTQYF.

The chain links TRBV6-5 to TRBJ2-5; weak D call: TRBD1 (5 bases). Trimming cost V 0 bases and J 9 bases, with 17 bases left between them. Germline V gives CDR1 MNHEY, CDR2 SVGAGI. The CDR3 has 15 residues. The CDR3 sequence: CASSYSTQGFSAQYF. The CDR3 DNA is TGTGCCAGCAGTTACTCGACGCAGGGTTTCTCGGCCCAGTACTTC.

The chain uses TRBV28 and TRBJ2-1; 8 bases align to TRBD2. Germline CDR1 MDHEN, CDR2 SYDVKM. The CDR3 contains 14 residues. After removal of 6 bases from V and 3 bases from J, the junction contained 4 bases not matched to a gene. Here the CDR3 DNA reads TGTGCCAGCAGAGCGGGAGATGGCTACAATGAGCAGTTCTTC. Amino acid sequence: CASRAGDGYNEQFF.

This clone was recorded once. J is TRBJ2-3 and V is TRBV7-2, with 8 bases fitting TRBD2. The CDR3 has 18 residues. Trimming cost V 3 bases and J 3 bases; bases outside gene matches: 14. Per the germline V gene, CDR1 is SGHTA and CDR2 is FQGNSA. The DNA of the CDR3 is TGTGCCAGCAGCTTGCAACCACCTAGACTAGCGAGGACAGATACGCAGTATTTT. Amino acid sequence: CASSLQPPRLARTDTQYF.

The table lists this clone with many counts. V is TRBV6-5 and J is TRBJ1-2; unclear D gene. V gave up 6 bases and J gave up 5 bases, with 16 bases separating them. Germline V gives CDR1 MNHEY, CDR2 SVGAGI. The CDR3 is 14 amino acids. CDR3 amino acids: CASRRREEGYGYTF. The CDR3 coding sequence is TGTGCCAGCAGGCGGCGGGAGGAAGGGTATGGCTACACCTTC.

The rearrangement links TRBV6-5 to TRBJ1-1; the match to TRBD1 covers 7 bases. The junction had 8 bases not matched to a gene; V was cut back by 7 bases and J by 6 bases. CDR1 is MNHEY and CDR2 is SVGAGI in the germline V gene. The CDR3 spans 13 residues. Written as DNA, the CDR3 is TGTGCCAGCACCTCCTACAGGGGAGCTGAAGCTTTCTTT. Translation gives CASTSYRGAEAFF.

The V call is TRBV7-7, the J call TRBJ2-5; TRBD2 aligns across 8 bases. This CDR3 is 17 amino acids long. With V trimmed by 0 bases and J by 5 bases, 11 bases remained unmatched. Germline CDR1 and CDR2: SSHAT and FNYEAQ (reference sequence). This CDR3 is CASSLAGGLVGLETQYF. The CDR3 DNA is TGTGCCAGCAGCTTAGCGGGGGGACTAGTGGGCCTGGAGACCCAGTACTTC.

The rearrangement joins TRBV11-2 to TRBJ2-3; 13 bases fit TRBD2. J gave up 6 bases and V 2 bases, and 5 bases lay outside the gene matches. CDR1 is SGHAT and CDR2 is FQNNGV in the germline V gene. The CDR3 length is 16 residues. The CDR3 DNA sequence: TGTGCCAGCAGCTTAACTAGCGGGGGGGCGAGTGATACGCAGTATTTT. Translation gives CASSLTSGGASDTQYF.

V gene TRBV19 combines with J gene TRBJ1-2; D may be TRBD1 (5 bases). Trimming removed 4 bases at V and 4 bases at J, with 10 bases between. Germline CDR1 LNHDA, CDR2 SQIVND (reference sequence). The CDR3 is 13 residues long. CDR3 amino acids: CASSTTVFYGYTF. The CDR3 coding sequence is TGTGCCAGTAGTACGACAGTTTTCTATGGCTACACCTTC.

This clone occurred a few times. This chain links TRBV10-3 with TRBJ1-1; the match to TRBD1 covers 9 bases. Germline V gene data show CDR1 as ENHRY and CDR2 as SYGVKD. The CDR3 extends over 14 amino acids. Trimming cost V 4 bases and J 3 bases; bases outside gene matches: 3. As DNA, the CDR3 is TGTGCCATCAGTGGCCGGGACAGGGACACTGAAGCTTTCTTT. It specifies CAISGRDRDTEAFF.

The V gene is TRBV4-1, the J gene TRBJ2-3, with TRBD2 matching 11 bases. The CDR3 runs 15 residues. The germline V gene has CDR1 MGHRA and CDR2 YSYEKL. The V gene end was trimmed by 8 bases and the J gene end by 6 bases; junction bases not matched to a gene: 10. In DNA, the CDR3 is TGCGCCAGCCAAGGGAGACTAGCGGGGTTGGATACGCAGTATTTT. Amino acid sequence: CASQGRLAGLDTQYF.

On this clone: The sample contains more than one DNA sequence encoding this CDR3. The V gene is TRBV6-5, the J gene TRBJ1-1; the D is unclear. The length of the CDR3 is 13 residues. Germline V CDR1 and CDR2: MNHEY, SVGAGI. The V and J ends lost 2 bases and 2 bases respectively, with 6 bases between them. The chain's CDR3 is CASSYEGNTEAFF. DNA of the CDR3: TGTGCCAGCAGTTACGAGGGAAACACTGAAGCTTTCTTT.

The chain employs TRBV28 and TRBJ1-2; D possibly corresponds to TRBD1 (6 bases). Per germline, CDR1 MDHEN and CDR2 SYDVKM. The CDR3 sequence is 13 residues long. V was trimmed by 2 bases and J by 2 bases, leaving 6 bases between them. The CDR3 loop reads CASSLDRNYGYTF. CDR3 coding DNA: TGTGCCAGCAGTTTAGACAGGAACTATGGCTACACCTTC.